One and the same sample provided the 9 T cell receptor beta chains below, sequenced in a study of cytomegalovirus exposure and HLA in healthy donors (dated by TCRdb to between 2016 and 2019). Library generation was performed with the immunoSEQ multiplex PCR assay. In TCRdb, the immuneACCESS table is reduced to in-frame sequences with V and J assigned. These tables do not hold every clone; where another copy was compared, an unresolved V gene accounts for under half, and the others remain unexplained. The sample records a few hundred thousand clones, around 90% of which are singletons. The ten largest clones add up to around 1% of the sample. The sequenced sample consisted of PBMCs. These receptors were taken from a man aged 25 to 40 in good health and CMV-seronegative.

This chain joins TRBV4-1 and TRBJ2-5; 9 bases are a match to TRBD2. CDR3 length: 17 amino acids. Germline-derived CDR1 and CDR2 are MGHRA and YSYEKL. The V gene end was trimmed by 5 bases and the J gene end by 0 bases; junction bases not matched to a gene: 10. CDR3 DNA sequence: TGCGCCAGCAGCTATACGACTAGCGGAAAGTACCAAGAGACCCAGTACTTC. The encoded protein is CASSYTTSGKYQETQYF.

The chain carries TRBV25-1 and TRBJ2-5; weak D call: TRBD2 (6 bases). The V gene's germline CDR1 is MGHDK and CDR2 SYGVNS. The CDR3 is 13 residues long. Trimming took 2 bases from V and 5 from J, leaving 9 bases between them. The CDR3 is CASSEGGAETQYF. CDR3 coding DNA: TGTGCCAGCAGTGAAGGAGGGGCCGAGACCCAGTACTTC.

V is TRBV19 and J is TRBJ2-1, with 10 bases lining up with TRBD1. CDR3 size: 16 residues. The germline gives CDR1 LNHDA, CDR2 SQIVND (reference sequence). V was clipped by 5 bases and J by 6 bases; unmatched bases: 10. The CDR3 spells CASSSWTGGMGNEQFF. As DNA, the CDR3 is TGTGCCAGTAGTTCTTGGACAGGGGGTATGGGCAATGAGCAGTTCTTC.

The CDR3 region is CASSQGGGDTEAFF. CDR3 DNA sequence: TGCGCCAGCAGCCAGGGGGGTGGTGACACTGAAGCTTTCTTT. V and J are TRBV4-3 and TRBJ1-1; D might be TRBD1 (5 bases). V lost 3 bases, J lost 3 bases, and 11 bases lay in between. From germline, CDR1 is LGHNA and CDR2 YSLEER. The CDR3 totals 14 residues.

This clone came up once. The CDR3 here is CASSPGLGETQYF. CDR3 in DNA: TGCGCCAGCAGTCCGGGACTAGGGGAGACCCAGTACTTC. The chain is built from TRBV10-1 and TRBJ2-5; 8 positions agree with TRBD2. From germline, CDR1 is WNHNN and CDR2 SYGVQD (reference sequence). V gave up 5 bases and J gave up 5 bases; unmatched junction bases: 4. The CDR3 has 13 amino acids.

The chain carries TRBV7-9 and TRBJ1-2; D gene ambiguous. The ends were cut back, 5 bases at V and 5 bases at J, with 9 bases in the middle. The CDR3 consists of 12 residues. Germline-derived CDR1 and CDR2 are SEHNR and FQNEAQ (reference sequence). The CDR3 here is CASSPPSYGYTF. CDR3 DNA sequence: TGTGCCAGCAGCCCCCCTAGTTATGGCTACACCTTC.

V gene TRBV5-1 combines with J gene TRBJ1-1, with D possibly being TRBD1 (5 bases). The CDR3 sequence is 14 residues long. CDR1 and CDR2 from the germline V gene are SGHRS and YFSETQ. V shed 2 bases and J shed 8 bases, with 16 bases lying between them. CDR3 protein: CASSLWGDRGEAFF. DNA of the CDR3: TGCGCCAGCAGCTTATGGGGGGATAGGGGAGAAGCTTTCTTT.

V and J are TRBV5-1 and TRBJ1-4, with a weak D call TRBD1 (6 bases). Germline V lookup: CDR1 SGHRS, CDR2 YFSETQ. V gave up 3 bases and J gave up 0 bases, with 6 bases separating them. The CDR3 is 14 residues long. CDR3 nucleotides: TGCGCCAGCAGCTCAGGGGCAACTAATGAAAAACTGTTTTTT. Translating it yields CASSSGATNEKLFF.

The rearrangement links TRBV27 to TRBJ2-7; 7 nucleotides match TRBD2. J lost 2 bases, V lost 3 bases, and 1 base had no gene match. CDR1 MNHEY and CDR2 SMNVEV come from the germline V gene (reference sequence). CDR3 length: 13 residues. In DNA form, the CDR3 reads TGTGCCAGCAGTTTTCGGGGGGCCTACGAGCAGTACTTC. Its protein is CASSFRGAYEQYF.